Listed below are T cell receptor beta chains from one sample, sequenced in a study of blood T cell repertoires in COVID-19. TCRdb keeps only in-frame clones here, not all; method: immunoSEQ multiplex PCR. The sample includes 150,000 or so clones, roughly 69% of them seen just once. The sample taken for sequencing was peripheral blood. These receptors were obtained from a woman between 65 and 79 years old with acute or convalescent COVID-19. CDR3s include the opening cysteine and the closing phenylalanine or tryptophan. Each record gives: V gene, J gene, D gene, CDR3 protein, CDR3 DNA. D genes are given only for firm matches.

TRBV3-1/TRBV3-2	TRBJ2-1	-	CASSESPQKQFF	TGTGCCAGCAGCGAAAGTCCCCAGAAGCAGTTCTTC
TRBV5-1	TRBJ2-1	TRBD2	CASSTGLAGAEQFF	TGCGCCAGCAGCACCGGGCTAGCGGGAGCTGAGCAGTTCTTC
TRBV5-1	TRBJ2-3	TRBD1	CASSTGDRVFTDTQYF	TGCGCCAGCAGCACGGGGGACAGGGTATTCACAGATACGCAGTATTTT
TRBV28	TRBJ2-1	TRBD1	CASSFGTGGTNTYNEQFF	TGTGCCAGCAGTTTCGGGACAGGGGGAACAAACACCTACAATGAGCAGTTCTTC
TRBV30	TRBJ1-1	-	CAWSPGVNTEAFF	TGTGCCTGGAGTCCGGGGGTGAACACTGAAGCTTTCTTT
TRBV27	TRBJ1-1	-	CASSLGLGGATEAFF	TGTGCCAGCAGTTTGGGGCTGGGGGGTGCCACTGAAGCTTTCTTT
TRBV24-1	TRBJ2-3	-	CATSDPTSLAQYF	TGTGCCACCAGTGATCCGACATCCTTGGCGCAGTATTTT
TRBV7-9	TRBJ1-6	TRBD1	CASSPGQGYNSPLHF	TGTGCCAGCAGCCCAGGACAGGGGTATAATTCACCCCTCCACTTT
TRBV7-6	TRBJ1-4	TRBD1	CASSLRTGGNEKLFF	TGTGCCAGCAGCTTAAGGACAGGGGGCAATGAAAAACTGTTTTTT
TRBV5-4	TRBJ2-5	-	CASSLGVGGNPQETQYF	TGTGCCAGCAGCTTGGGGGTCGGCGGGAATCCACAAGAGACCCAGTACTTC